Presented here are 15 T cell receptor beta chains from one specimen sequenced in a study of PD-L1 blockade in urothelial cancer. Libraries were prepared by immunoSEQ multiplex PCR; TCRdb keeps only in-frame clonotypes and omits some of them. This repertoire shows about 45,000 clones, more than 70% found once; its top ten account for 3.9%. Sequences were derived from PBMCs, sampled around atezolizumab (anti-PD-L1) treatment. These receptors all come from a man older than 75 with urothelial cancer.

This chain connects TRBV14 to TRBJ2-2; possible D gene TRBD2, 6 bases. The CDR3 covers 15 residues. Germline V gene lookup returns CDR1 SGHDN and CDR2 FVKESK. Trimming stripped 5 bases from V and 7 bases from J, with 17 bases between. As DNA, the CDR3 is TGTGCCAGCAGCTTCGGGAGCCCCCTCCGCGGGGAGCTGTTTTTT. As protein: CASSFGSPLRGELFF.

V gene TRBV5-6 combines with J gene TRBJ2-3; TRBD1 aligns across 7 bases. Unmatched junction bases numbered 8, after V lost 5 bases and J lost 5 bases. This CDR3 spans 14 amino acids. CDR1 and CDR2 from the germline V gene are SGHDT and YYEEEE. CDR3 sequence (DNA): TGTGCCAGCAGGGAGAGACAGGGCAGAGATACGCAGTATTTT. Protein product: CASRERQGRDTQYF.

This clone was picked up one time. The chain recombines TRBV7-5 with TRBJ2-7; the D call in the table, TRBD2, was not verified against the DNA. TRBV7-5 is a documented pseudogene. The CDR3 extends over 15 amino acids. In DNA form, the CDR3 reads TGTGCCAGAAGTCCTCGAACGTTAGGAGCCTACGAGCAGTACTTC. Amino acid sequence: CARSPRTLGAYEQYF.

DNA for the CDR3: TGTGCCTGGAGGGGCATGAACCTTATTAATGAAAAACTGTTTTTT. This codes for CAWRGMNLINEKLFF. The chain employs TRBV30 and TRBJ1-4; D not certain. The length of the CDR3 is 15 residues. Trimming stripped 3 bases from V and 4 bases from J, with 15 bases between. Germline V gene sequence: CDR1 GTSNPN, CDR2 SVGIG (reference sequence). Full variable domain (remainder filled in from reference TRBV30 and TRBJ1-4): SQTIHQWPATLVQPVGSPLSLECTVEGTSNPNLYWYRQAAGRGLQLLFYSVGIGQISSEVPQNLSASRPQDRQFILSSKKLLLSDSGFYLCAWRGMNLINEKLFFGSGTQLSVL.

This sequence joins TRBV2 and TRBJ2-2; tentatively, D is TRBD1 (6 bases). Trimming took off 6 bases at V and 6 bases at J, with 11 bases between the two ends. This CDR3 comprises 13 residues. Germline V CDR1 and CDR2: SNHLY, FYNNEI. The CDR3 here is CASRAGDAGELFF. The CDR3 bases are TGTGCCAGCAGGGCAGGGGACGCCGGGGAGCTGTTTTTT. The full variable domain, its missing parts supplied by reference TRBV2 and TRBJ2-2, is EPEVTQTPSHQVTQMGQEVILRCVPISNHLYFYWYRQILGQKVEFLVSFYNNEISEKSEIFDDQFSVERPDGSNFTLKIRSTKLEDSAMYFCASRAGDAGELFFGEGSRLTVL.

The chain employs TRBV7-5 and TRBJ1-5. TRBV7-5 counts as a pseudogene. There are 17 residues in the CDR3. The CDR3 DNA follows: TGTGTCAGAAGCTTAGCTCCGGTCCGGGATAGCAATCAGCCCCAGCATTTT. This gives the protein CVRSLAPVRDSNQPQHF.

The gene calls are TRBV6-1 and TRBJ1-2, with D possibly being TRBD1 (6 bases). Trimming cost V 1 base and J 0 bases, with 12 bases left between them. The CDR3 is 16 residues long. Germline-derived CDR1 and CDR2 are MNHNS and SASEGT. CDR3: CASSEGGGAANYGYTF. DNA for the CDR3: TGTGCCAGCAGTGAAGGGGGGGGCGCAGCTAACTATGGCTACACCTTC.

V is TRBV15 and J is TRBJ2-2, with 8 bases lining up with TRBD1. The CDR3 is 16 amino acids. Germline values: CDR1 LNHNV, CDR2 YYDKDF (reference sequence). V lost 7 bases and J lost 1; bases outside the gene matches: 8. CDR3 residues: CATTSDRGQNTGELFF. The CDR3 coding sequence is TGTGCCACCACCTCCGACAGGGGCCAGAACACCGGGGAGCTGTTTTTT. The entire variable domain, with the rest obtained from reference TRBV15 and TRBJ2-2, is as follows: DAMVIQNPRYQVTQFGKPVTLSCSQTLNHNVMYWYQQKSSQAPKLLFHYYDKDFNNEADTPDNFQSRRPNTSFCFLDIRSPGLGDTAMYLCATTSDRGQNTGELFFGEGSRLTVL.

The chain has TRBV7-9 and TRBJ2-5, with TRBD2 as a possible D gene (5 bases). CDR1 is SEHNR and CDR2 is FQNEAQ in the germline V gene (reference sequence). V was pared by 4 bases and J by 5 bases, with 20 bases between. The CDR3 loop spans 16 amino acids. CDR3 residues: CASSSGAGPHRETQYF. CDR3 bases: TGTGCCAGCAGCTCGGGTGCGGGTCCACATCGGGAGACCCAGTACTTC.

The chain combines TRBV5-1 with TRBJ2-5, with 9 bases matching TRBD1. The CDR3 runs to 14 residues. J was trimmed by 7 bases and V by 3 bases; bases with no gene match: 7. Germline V gives CDR1 SGHRS, CDR2 YFSETQ. The CDR3 nucleotides read TGCGCCAGCAGCTCGGGACAGGGTGACCGGACCCAGTACTTC. Its translation: CASSSGQGDRTQYF. Full variable domain (remainder filled in from reference TRBV5-1 and TRBJ2-5): KAGVTQTPRYLIKTRGQQVTLSCSPISGHRSVSWYQQTPGQGLQFLFEYFSETQRNKGNFPGRFSGRQFSNSRSEMNVSTLELGDSALYLCASSSGQGDRTQYFGPGTRLLVL.

The V call is TRBV19, the J call TRBJ2-3; weak D call: TRBD2 (6 bases). Germline V lookup: CDR1 LNHDA, CDR2 SQIVND (reference sequence). V lost 4 bases, J lost 6 bases, and 14 bases lay in between. This CDR3 has 14 amino acids. The CDR3 bases are TGTGCCAGTAGTAGCGGGGTAGCCCCTGATACGCAGTATTTT. Translating gives CASSSGVAPDTQYF.

V usage is TRBV5-6 and J usage is TRBJ2-3, with a weak D call TRBD1 (6 bases). Germline V gene sequence: CDR1 SGHDT, CDR2 YYEEEE. The V and J ends lost 4 bases and 4 bases respectively, with 13 bases between them. This CDR3 comprises 14 residues. CDR3 in DNA: TGTGCCAGCAGCAAGCTGACAGGCGCAGATACGCAGTATTTT. It encodes CASSKLTGADTQYF.

This sequence joins TRBV5-1 and TRBJ1-5, with 7 positions matching TRBD1. V was pared by 0 bases and J by 4 bases, with 4 bases of the junction left unmatched. Germline-derived CDR1 and CDR2 are SGHRS and YFSETQ. The CDR3 length is 15 residues. In nucleotides, the CDR3 is TGCGCCAGCAGCTTGGAAGGGGGCTGGAATCAGCCCCAGCATTTT. Translated, it gives CASSLEGGWNQPQHF.

The chain employs TRBV4-1 and TRBJ2-1, with unresolved D. CDR3 length: 12 amino acids. V was clipped by 1 base and J by 9 bases, with 7 bases between them. Germline loops: CDR1 MGHRA, CDR2 YSYEKL. Written as DNA, the CDR3 is TGCGCCAGCAGCCAAGTTGGCGGTGAGCAGTTCTTC. Its translation: CASSQVGGEQFF.

The V and J genes are TRBV5-4 and TRBJ2-3, with 9 bases identical to TRBD1. Germline V gene sequence: CDR1 SGHNT, CDR2 YYREEE (reference sequence). This CDR3 has 14 amino acids. V dropped 4 bases and J dropped 7; count of bases not matched to a gene: 7. The CDR3 sequence is CASSEGTGLNTQYF. For the CDR3, the DNA is TGTGCCAGCAGCGAGGGGACAGGGTTAAATACGCAGTATTTT.